This T cell receptor (beta chain) derives from a study of control samples from healthy donors and cancer patients. The CDR3 sequence is 14 residues long. The V gene's germline CDR1 is LGHDT and CDR2 YNNKEL (reference sequence). V shed 2 bases and J shed 8 bases, with 15 bases lying between them. The data were produced by immunoSEQ multiplex PCR, yet TCRdb's version contains in-frame clones alone and is incomplete. The sample contains 15,000 to 20,000 clones, around nine tenths of which appear only once. The chain links TRBV3-1 (or the pseudogene TRBV3-2) to TRBJ1-2; D is uncertain. The sequence came from a man between 60 and 70 years old with head and neck cancer. Sequencing used PBMCs. CDR3 loop: CASSQIAGSRGYTF. Here the CDR3 DNA reads TGTGCCAGCAGCCAAATCGCCGGTTCTAGGGGCTACACCTTC.